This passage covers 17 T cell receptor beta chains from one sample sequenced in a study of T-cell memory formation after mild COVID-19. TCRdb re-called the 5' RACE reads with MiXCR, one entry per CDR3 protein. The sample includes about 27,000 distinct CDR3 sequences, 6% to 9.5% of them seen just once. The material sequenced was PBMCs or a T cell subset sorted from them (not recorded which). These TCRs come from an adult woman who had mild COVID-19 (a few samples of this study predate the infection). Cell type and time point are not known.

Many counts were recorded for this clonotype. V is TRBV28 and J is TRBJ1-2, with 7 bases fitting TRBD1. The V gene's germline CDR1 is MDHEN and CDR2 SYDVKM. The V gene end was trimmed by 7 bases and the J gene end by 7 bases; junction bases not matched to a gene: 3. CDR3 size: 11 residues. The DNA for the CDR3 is TGTGCCAGCACCTACAGGGGTGGCTACACCTTC. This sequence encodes CASTYRGGYTF.

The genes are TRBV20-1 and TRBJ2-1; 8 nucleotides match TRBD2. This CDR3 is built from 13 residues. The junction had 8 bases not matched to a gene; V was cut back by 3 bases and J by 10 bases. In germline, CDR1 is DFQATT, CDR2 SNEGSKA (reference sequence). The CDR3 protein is CSASPAGVREQFF. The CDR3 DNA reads TGCAGTGCTAGCCCAGCGGGAGTTCGGGAGCAGTTCTTC.

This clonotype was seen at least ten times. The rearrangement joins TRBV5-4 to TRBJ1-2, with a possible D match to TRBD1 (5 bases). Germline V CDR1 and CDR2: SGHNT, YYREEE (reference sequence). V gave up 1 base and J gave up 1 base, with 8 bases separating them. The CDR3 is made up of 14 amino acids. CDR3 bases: TGTGCCAGCAGCTTGTCTCAGGGTAACTATGGCTACACCTTC. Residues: CASSLSQGNYGYTF.

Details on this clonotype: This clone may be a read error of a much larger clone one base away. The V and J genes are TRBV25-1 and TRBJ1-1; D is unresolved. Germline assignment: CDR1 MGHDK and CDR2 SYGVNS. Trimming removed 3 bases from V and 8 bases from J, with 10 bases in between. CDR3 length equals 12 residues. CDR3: CASSDTSWEAFF. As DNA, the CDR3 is TGTGCCAGCAGTGACACGTCTTGGGAAGCTTTCTTT.

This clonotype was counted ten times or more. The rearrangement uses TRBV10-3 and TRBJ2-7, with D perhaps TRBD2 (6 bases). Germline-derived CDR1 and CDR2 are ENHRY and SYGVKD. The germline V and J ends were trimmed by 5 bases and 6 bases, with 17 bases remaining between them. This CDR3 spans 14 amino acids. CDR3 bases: TGTGCCATCAGTTCCGGGCCCCGGGAGATCGAGCAGTACTTC. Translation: CAISSGPREIEQYF.

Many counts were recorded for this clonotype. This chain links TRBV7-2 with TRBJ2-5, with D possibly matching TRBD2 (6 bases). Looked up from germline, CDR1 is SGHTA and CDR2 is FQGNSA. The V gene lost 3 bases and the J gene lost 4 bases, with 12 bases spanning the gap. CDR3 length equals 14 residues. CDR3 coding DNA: TGTGCCAGCAGCTTGGCGGGATTCGGAGAGACCCAGTACTTC. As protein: CASSLAGFGETQYF.

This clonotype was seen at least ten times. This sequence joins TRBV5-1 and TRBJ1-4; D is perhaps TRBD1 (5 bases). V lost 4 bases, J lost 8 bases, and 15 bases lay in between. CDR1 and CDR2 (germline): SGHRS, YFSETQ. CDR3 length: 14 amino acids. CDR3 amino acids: CASSLSTGREKLFF. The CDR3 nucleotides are TGCGCCAGCAGCCTGAGTACAGGAAGGGAAAAACTGTTTTTT.

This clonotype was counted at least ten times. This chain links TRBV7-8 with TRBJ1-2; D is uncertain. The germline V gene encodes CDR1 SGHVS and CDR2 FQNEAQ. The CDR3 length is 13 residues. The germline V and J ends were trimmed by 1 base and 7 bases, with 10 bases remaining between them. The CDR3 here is CASSLEGGRGYTF. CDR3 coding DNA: TGTGCCAGCAGCTTAGAGGGAGGTCGTGGCTACACCTTC.

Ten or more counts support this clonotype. The CDR3 bases are TGCAGCGTCAGGGACTTGAACACTGAAGCTTTCTTT. This sequence encodes CSVRDLNTEAFF. The rearrangement uses TRBV29-1 and TRBJ1-1; D might be TRBD1 (5 bases). This CDR3 comprises 12 residues. CDR1 and CDR2 from the germline V gene are SQVTM and ANQGSEA. V was shortened by 6 bases and J by 0 bases, with 8 bases between the two germline ends.

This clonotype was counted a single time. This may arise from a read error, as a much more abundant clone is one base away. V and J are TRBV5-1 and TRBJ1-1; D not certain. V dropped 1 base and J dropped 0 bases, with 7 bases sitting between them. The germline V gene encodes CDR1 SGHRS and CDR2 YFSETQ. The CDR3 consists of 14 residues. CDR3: CASSLYSVNTEAFF. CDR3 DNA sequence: TGCGCCAGCAGCTTGTATTCCGTGAACACTGAAGCTTTCTTT.

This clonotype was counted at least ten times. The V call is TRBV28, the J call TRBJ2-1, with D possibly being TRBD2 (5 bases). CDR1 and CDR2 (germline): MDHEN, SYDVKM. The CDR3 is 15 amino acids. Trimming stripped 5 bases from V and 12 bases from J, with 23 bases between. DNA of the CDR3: TGTGCCAGCAGTCTCCAATGTCGGGAATGGTTAGGGCAGTTCTTC. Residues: CASSLQCREWLGQFF.

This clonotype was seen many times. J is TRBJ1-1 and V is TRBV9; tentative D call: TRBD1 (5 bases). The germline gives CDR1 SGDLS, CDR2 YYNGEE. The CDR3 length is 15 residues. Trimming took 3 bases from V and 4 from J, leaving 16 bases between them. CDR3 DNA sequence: TGTGCCAGCAGCGCAGGGTCACAGTTCGGCACTGAAGCTTTCTTT. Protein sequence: CASSAGSQFGTEAFF.

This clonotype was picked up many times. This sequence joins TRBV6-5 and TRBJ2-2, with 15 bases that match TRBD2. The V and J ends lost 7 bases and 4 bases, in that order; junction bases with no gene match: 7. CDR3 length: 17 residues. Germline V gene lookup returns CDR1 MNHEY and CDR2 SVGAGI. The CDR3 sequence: CASIGLAGGHRTGELFF. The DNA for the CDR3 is TGTGCCAGCATCGGACTAGCGGGAGGGCACCGCACCGGGGAGCTGTTTTTT.

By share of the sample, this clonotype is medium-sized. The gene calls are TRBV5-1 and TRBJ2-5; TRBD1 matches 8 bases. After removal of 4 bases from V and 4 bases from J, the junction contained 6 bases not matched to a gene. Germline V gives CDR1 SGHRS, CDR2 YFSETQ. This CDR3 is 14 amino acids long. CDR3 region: CASSTGQGRETQYF. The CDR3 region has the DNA TGCGCCAGCAGCACCGGACAGGGACGAGAGACCCAGTACTTC.

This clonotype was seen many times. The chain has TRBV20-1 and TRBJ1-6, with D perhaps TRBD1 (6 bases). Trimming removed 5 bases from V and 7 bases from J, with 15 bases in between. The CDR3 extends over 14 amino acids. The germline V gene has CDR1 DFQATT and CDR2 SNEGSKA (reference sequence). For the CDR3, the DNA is TGCAGTGCTGGGTCCCCGGGGGCGAATTCACCCCTCCACTTT. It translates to CSAGSPGANSPLHF.

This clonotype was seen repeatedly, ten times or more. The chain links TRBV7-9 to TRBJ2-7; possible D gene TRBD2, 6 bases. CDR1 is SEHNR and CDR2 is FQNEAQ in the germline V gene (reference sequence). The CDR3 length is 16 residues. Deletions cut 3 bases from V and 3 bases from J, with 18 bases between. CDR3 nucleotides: TGTGCCAGCAGCTTGGACCGGGACTTCATAAACTACGAGCAGTACTTC. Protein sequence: CASSLDRDFINYEQYF.

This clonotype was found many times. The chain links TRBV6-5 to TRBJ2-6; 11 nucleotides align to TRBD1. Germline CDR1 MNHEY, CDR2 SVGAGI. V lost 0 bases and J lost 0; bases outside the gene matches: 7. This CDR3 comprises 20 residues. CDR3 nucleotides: TGTGCCAGCAGTTACTCCCGGAGAGGGACAGGGGGCTCTGGGGCCAACGTCCTGACTTTC. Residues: CASSYSRRGTGGSGANVLTF.